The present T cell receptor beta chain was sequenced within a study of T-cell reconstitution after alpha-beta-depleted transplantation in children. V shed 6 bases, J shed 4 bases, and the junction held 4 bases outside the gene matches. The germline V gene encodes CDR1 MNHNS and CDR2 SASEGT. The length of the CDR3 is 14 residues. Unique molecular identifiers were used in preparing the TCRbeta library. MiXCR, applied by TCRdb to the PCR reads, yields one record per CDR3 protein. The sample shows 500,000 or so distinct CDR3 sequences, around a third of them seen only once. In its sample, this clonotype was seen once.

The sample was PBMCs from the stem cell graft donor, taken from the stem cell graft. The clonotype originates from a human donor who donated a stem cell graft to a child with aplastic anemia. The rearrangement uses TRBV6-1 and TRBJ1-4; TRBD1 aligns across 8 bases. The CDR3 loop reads CASSQGAGNEKLFF. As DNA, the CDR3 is TGTGCCAGCAGCCAGGGGGCCGGTAATGAAAAACTGTTTTTT.